These T cell receptor beta chains were read from a single sample in a study of cytomegalovirus exposure and HLA in healthy donors. The assay was immunoSEQ multiplex PCR, and TCRdb's table has in-frame clones only and misses some. The sample consists of roughly 290,000 clones, about 87% of them appearing once. Sequencing was done on a sample of PBMCs. The receptor source for this set is a woman under 30 in good health and CMV-seronegative. Each CDR3 is given with its conserved first and last residue. A D gene is named only where the DNA matches it firmly. Some rows mark clone size as missing; the rest say once, few, many or name a class of expanded clone.

j_gene | abundance | v_gene | d_gene | CDR3nt | CDR3aa
TRBJ2-7 | once | TRBV25-1 | . | TGTGCCTCGGGTACCAAGGCTTCCTACGAGCAGTACTTC | CASGTKASYEQYF
TRBJ1-1 | once | TRBV2 | . | TGTGCCAGCAGGGGGGGATTTGAAGCTTTCTTT | CASRGGFEAFF
TRBJ2-5 | once | TRBV5-4 | TRBD2 | TGTGCCAGCAGGTCGGGACTTCGGAGATCGGGGGGAGAGACCCAGTACTTC | CASRSGLRRSGGETQYF
TRBJ1-1 | . | TRBV10-3 | . | TGTGCCATCAGGGGGGCAGCCGGGGACACTGAAGCTTTCTTT | CAIRGAAGDTEAFF
TRBJ1-4 | . | TRBV2 | TRBD1 | TGTGCCAGCAAAAGGGGGCTAGAGGAAAAACTGTTTTTT | CASKRGLEEKLFF
TRBJ2-1 | . | TRBV15 | TRBD2 | TGTGCCACCAGCAGGTATCGGGAGGCCTACAATGAGCAGTTCTTC | CATSRYREAYNEQFF
TRBJ1-6 | . | TRBV25-1 | . | TGTGCCAGCAGTGAATATGGGGGGGACGTTAATTCCCCCCTCCACTTT | CASSEYGGDVNSPLHF
TRBJ1-1 | once | TRBV27 | TRBD1 | TGTGCCAGCTCTAAGTACCGGGACAGGGGGACTGAAGCTTTCTTT | CASSKYRDRGTEAFF
TRBJ2-7 | . | TRBV5-8 | . | TGTGCCAGCAGCCCAAACTACGAGCAGTACTTC | CASSPNYEQYF
TRBJ2-7 | . | TRBV9 | . | TGTGCCAGCAGCGTAGGAGAGGACGAGCAGTACTTC | CASSVGEDEQYF
TRBJ2-7 | . | TRBV13 | . | TGTGCCAGCAGGGTGTGGCTAGGGGATGGGCAGTACTTC | CASRVWLGDGQYF
TRBJ2-1 | . | TRBV4-1 | . | TGCGCCAGCAGCCAAGCGGGGTCGGACAGCACCTACAATGAGCAGTTCTTC | CASSQAGSDSTYNEQFF
TRBJ2-3 | once | TRBV18 | TRBD2 | TGTGCCAGCTCACCGGGGTCTAGCGGGGGGCGCACAGATACGCAGTATTTT | CASSPGSSGGRTDTQYF
TRBJ2-1 | . | TRBV11-2 | TRBD2 | TGTGCCAGCAGCTTAGCCCTAGCGGGGGACTACAATGAGCAGTTCTTC | CASSLALAGDYNEQFF
TRBJ1-2 | . | TRBV18 | TRBD1 | TGTGCCAGCTCACCAGCGACAGGGGGTGACGGTGGCTACACCTTC | CASSPATGGDGGYTF
TRBJ2-2 | few | TRBV9 | . | TGTGCCAGCAGCGTAGGGGGAGATGCTCGTACCGGGGAGCTGTTTTTT | CASSVGGDARTGELFF
TRBJ2-3 | . | TRBV11-1 | TRBD2 | TGTGCCAGCAGCTTAACTAGCGGGGGGAGGGATACGCAGTATTTT | CASSLTSGGRDTQYF
TRBJ1-3 | . | TRBV5-1 | . | TGCGCCAGCAGCGAGGACAGCTCTGGAAACACCATATATTTT | CASSEDSSGNTIYF
TRBJ1-2 | once | TRBV27 | . | TGTGCCAGCAGAGGGACATCGGCATACGGCTACACCTTC | CASRGTSAYGYTF
TRBJ1-4 | . | TRBV27 | . | TGTGCCAGCAGTTTCCTTAGGGACTATCGGGATGAAAAACTGTTTTTT | CASSFLRDYRDEKLFF